Following are 32 T cell receptor beta chains from one sample sequenced in a study of identical twins. TCRdb re-called the 5' RACE reads through MiXCR, storing one row per CDR3 protein. The sample lists nearly 250,000 distinct CDR3 sequences; roughly 7% were seen once. This same sample was also taken into another study, of yellow fever vaccine responses in identical twins.

Sequenced input: memory (CD45RO+) T cells sorted from blood. These receptor sequences come from a woman between 18 and 29 years old in good health.

This clonotype has a handful of counts. V usage is TRBV6-5 and J usage is TRBJ2-2; no reliable D call. V lost 10 bases and J 5 bases, leaving 11 bases between the germline ends. Per germline, CDR1 MNHEY and CDR2 SVGAGI. The CDR3 length is 12 residues. CDR3 bases: TGTGCCACATACAGAGGAACCGGGGAGCTGTTTTTT. Amino acids: CATYRGTGELFF.

In the case of this clonotype: A clone one base away is much larger, so this may be a read error. This chain uses TRBV5-1 with TRBJ2-2; the match to TRBD2 covers 7 bases. The CDR3 contains 16 residues. J gave up 4 bases and V 3 bases, and 9 bases lay outside the gene matches. The germline V gene has CDR1 SGHRS and CDR2 YFSETQ. CDR3 in DNA: TGCGCCAGCAGCTCGGGCGCGGGAGCGGCCACCGGGGAGCTGTTTTTT. Protein sequence: CASSSGAGAATGELFF.

This clonotype came up many times. The genes are TRBV11-2 and TRBJ2-3; 7 bases are shared with TRBD1. The CDR3 has 15 residues. The germline V gene encodes CDR1 SGHAT and CDR2 FQNNGV. V was pared by 4 bases and J by 1 base, with 5 bases of the junction left unmatched. The CDR3 region is CASSSRGYRTDTQYF. The CDR3 DNA reads TGTGCCAGCAGCTCCAGGGGGTATCGCACAGATACGCAGTATTTT.

This clonotype was detected many times. This chain connects TRBV12-3 or TRBV12-4 to TRBJ2-5; 8 bases line up with TRBD2. V trimming: 6 bases; J trimming: 3 bases; junction bases outside the gene matches: 12. The CDR3 has 16 amino acids. The CDR3 DNA reads TGTGCCAGCAGACCCGGGACTAGGTCCCACAAAGAGACCCAGTACTTC. Translated: CASRPGTRSHKETQYF.

This clonotype was seen only a few times. The V and J genes are TRBV7-6 and TRBJ2-1; D unresolved. Germline V gene lookup returns CDR1 SGHVS and CDR2 FNYEAQ. CDR3 size: 13 residues. V lost 2 bases to trimming and J lost 5 bases, with 7 bases between them. The CDR3 DNA is TGTGCCAGCAGCTTACCTATAAACAATGAGCAGTTCTTC. Protein: CASSLPINNEQFF.

There are many counts of this clonotype. The chain has TRBV5-1 and TRBJ2-1, with 8 bases fitting TRBD2. The germline V gene has CDR1 SGHRS and CDR2 YFSETQ. V dropped 4 bases and J dropped 0; count of bases not matched to a gene: 3. The CDR3 extends over 15 amino acids. CDR3 nucleotides: TGCGCCAGCAGCCACACTAGCGGCTCCTACAATGAGCAGTTCTTC. It encodes CASSHTSGSYNEQFF.

The chain recombines TRBV27 with TRBJ1-2; D call uncertain. The V end was cut by 6 bases, the J end by 8 bases, with 16 bases between. CDR1 and CDR2 (germline): MNHEY, SMNVEV (reference sequence). The CDR3 has 13 residues. The CDR3 is CASRKDRLVGYTF. The CDR3 bases are TGTGCCAGCAGAAAGGACCGGTTGGTAGGCTACACCTTC.

This clonotype has more than one count but fewer than ten. In nucleotides, the CDR3 is TGCAGCGTTGAAATCGAGGCGGGCAGCATTCAGTACTTC. Translated: CSVEIEAGSIQYF. The chain links TRBV29-1 to TRBJ2-4, with D possibly TRBD2 on 5 matching bases. V lost 2 bases and J 9 bases, leaving 14 bases between the germline ends. Germline V CDR1 and CDR2: SQVTM, ANQGSEA. This CDR3 has 13 residues.

This clonotype was observed at least ten times. The chain links TRBV3-1 to TRBJ1-2; D is undetermined. Per the germline V gene, CDR1 is LGHDT and CDR2 is YNNKEL (reference sequence). V was pared by 3 bases and J by 5 bases, with 10 bases between. This CDR3 is 13 amino acids long. This CDR3 is CASSHTELYGYTF. CDR3 DNA sequence: TGTGCCAGCAGCCACACAGAACTATATGGCTACACCTTC. Drawing the rest from reference TRBV3-1 and TRBJ1-2, the complete variable domain is DTAVSQTPKYLVTQMGNDKSIKCEQNLGHDTMYWYKQDSKKFLKIMFSYNNKELIINETVPNRFSPKSPDKAHLNLHINSLELGDSAVYFCASSHTELYGYTFGSGTRLTVV.

This chain joins TRBV25-1 and TRBJ2-2; 8 positions agree with TRBD1. CDR1 and CDR2 from the germline V gene are MGHDK and SYGVNS. Unmatched junction bases numbered 16, after V lost 4 bases and J lost 6 bases. The CDR3 is made up of 18 amino acids. CDR3 region: CASSGMGQDKAQPGELFF. CDR3 DNA: TGTGCCAGCAGTGGGATGGGACAGGACAAGGCTCAGCCCGGGGAGCTGTTTTTT.

V and J are TRBV19 and TRBJ2-6, with D unresolved. CDR3 length: 15 amino acids. Germline V gives CDR1 LNHDA, CDR2 SQIVND (reference sequence). Between the trimmed V and J ends, which lost 5 bases and 0 bases, there was a span of 8 bases. This CDR3 is CASSLMVSGANVLTF. The CDR3, as DNA: TGTGCCAGTAGTTTAATGGTCTCTGGGGCCAACGTCCTGACTTTC.

There are a few counts of this clonotype. This chain links TRBV2 with TRBJ2-7, with D maybe TRBD1 (6 bases). V lost 4 bases and J 4 bases, leaving 14 bases between the germline ends. The CDR3 totals 14 residues. Germline lookup yields CDR1 SNHLY and CDR2 FYNNEI. The CDR3 coding sequence is TGTGCCAGCAGTGTATCACAGGGTCGGTACGAGCAGTACTTC. This translates into CASSVSQGRYEQYF.

The table lists this clonotype with many counts. The genes are TRBV20-1 and TRBJ2-4; no firm D call. CDR3 length: 13 amino acids. Per germline, CDR1 DFQATT and CDR2 SNEGSKA (reference sequence). V was clipped by 0 bases and J by 5 bases, with 8 bases between them. The CDR3 spells CSAREGRENIQYF. The CDR3 region has the DNA TGCAGTGCTAGAGAGGGAAGGGAAAACATTCAGTACTTC.

The rearrangement uses TRBV5-1 and TRBJ2-1; perhaps TRBD1 as D (6 bases). The CDR3 totals 15 residues. Germline assignment: CDR1 SGHRS and CDR2 YFSETQ. V was cut by 4 bases and J by 2 bases, with 13 bases left in between. The CDR3 sequence is CASSPVQGPYNEQFF. The DNA of the CDR3 is TGCGCCAGCAGCCCTGTTCAGGGGCCCTACAATGAGCAGTTCTTC.

In this sample, this clonotype turned up many times. V usage is TRBV5-6 and J usage is TRBJ2-7; D is unresolved. Germline CDR1 SGHDT, CDR2 YYEEEE. This CDR3 region has 12 residues. Trimming shortened V by 0 bases and J by 5 bases, and 6 bases separated the two germline ends. The DNA for the CDR3 is TGTGCCAGCAGCTTGGCTCTGGACGAGCAGTACGTC. The encoded protein is CASSLALDEQYV.

This clonotype showed up just a few times. The chain employs TRBV20-1 and TRBJ1-1; possible D gene TRBD1, 6 bases. This CDR3 has 12 amino acids. CDR1 and CDR2 (germline): DFQATT, SNEGSKA (reference sequence). The CDR3 region has the DNA TGCAGACTCAGGGGTCCGGACACTGAAGCTTTCTTT. It yields the protein CRLRGPDTEAFF.

This clonotype was counted at least ten times. In DNA form, the CDR3 reads TGTGCCAGCAGCCATGGTACAGGGATGGGACTCGCTGAAGCTTTCTTT. Translating gives CASSHGTGMGLAEAFF. The rearrangement joins TRBV14 to TRBJ1-1, with D possibly matching TRBD1 (6 bases). Germline V gene lookup returns CDR1 SGHDN and CDR2 FVKESK. CDR3 length: 16 residues. Between the trimmed V and J ends, which lost 3 bases and 6 bases, there was a span of 20 bases.

This clonotype was seen repeatedly, ten times or more. V usage is TRBV12-3 or TRBV12-4 and J usage is TRBJ2-2; 8 positions match TRBD1. This CDR3 has 13 amino acids. V was clipped by 6 bases and J by 7 bases; unmatched bases: 4. CDR3 residues: CASSLDRVGELFF. The CDR3 DNA reads as TGTGCCAGCAGCCTGGACAGGGTCGGGGAGCTGTTTTTT.

This chain uses TRBV24-1 with TRBJ2-1; possible D gene TRBD2, 5 bases. The CDR3 runs 16 residues. Trimming removed 0 bases at V and 8 bases at J, with 16 bases between. Per germline, CDR1 KGHDR and CDR2 SFDVKD. CDR3 region: CATSDLASGRGYEQFF. The CDR3 DNA reads TGTGCCACCAGTGATTTGGCGAGTGGGAGAGGCTATGAGCAGTTCTTC.

This clonotype has just a few counts. The chain employs TRBV5-1 and TRBJ2-7; a possible D gene is TRBD2 (6 bases). Germline V CDR1 and CDR2: SGHRS, YFSETQ. The CDR3 contains 16 residues. The V end was cut by 4 bases, the J end by 3 bases, with 20 bases between. CDR3 protein: CASSPKAASVNYEQYF. DNA for the CDR3: TGCGCCAGCAGCCCAAAAGCGGCTAGCGTTAACTACGAGCAGTACTTC.

In this sample, this clonotype turned up many times. This rearrangement joins TRBV11-2 to TRBJ2-1, with 8 bases that match TRBD2. Per germline, CDR1 SGHAT and CDR2 FQNNGV. CDR3 length: 16 residues. The trim removed 1 base at V and 5 bases at J, leaving 7 bases unmatched. The CDR3 protein is CASSLALLAGNNEQFF. The CDR3 DNA follows: TGTGCCAGCAGCTTAGCTCTCCTAGCGGGCAACAATGAGCAGTTCTTC.

The sample holds many counts of this clonotype. V gene TRBV5-1 combines with J gene TRBJ2-7; 9 bases line up with TRBD1. Germline V CDR1 and CDR2: SGHRS, YFSETQ. The CDR3 totals 16 residues. Trimming cost V 0 bases and J 3 bases; bases outside gene matches: 7. CDR3 sequence (DNA): TGCGCCAGCAGCTTGGCACCGGGACAGGGTGACTACGAGCAGTACTTC. This gives the protein CASSLAPGQGDYEQYF.

The V and J genes are TRBV2 and TRBJ2-2; TRBD1 matches 9 bases. V dropped 8 bases and J dropped 2; count of bases not matched to a gene: 6. The CDR3 is made up of 15 amino acids. Germline CDR1 and CDR2: SNHLY and FYNNEI. CDR3 nucleotides: TGTGCCAGCCGGCAGACAGGGGGAAACACCGGGGAGCTGTTTTTT. Its translation is CASRQTGGNTGELFF.

A note on this clonotype: A read error may account for a junction end that differs from germline. The chain combines TRBV20-1 with TRBJ1-2, with 8 bases aligning to TRBD1. This CDR3 spans 16 amino acids. CDR1 is DFQATT, CDR2 SNEGSKA, per germline (reference sequence). Written as DNA, the CDR3 is TGCTGTGCTAGACTGGGACAGGTGTTCTCTAACTATGGCTACACCTTC. Translation gives CCARLGQVFSNYGYTF.

This clonotype was counted only a few times. This clone may be a read error of a much larger clone one base away. This chain uses TRBV12-3 or TRBV12-4 with TRBJ2-5, with D possibly being TRBD1 (5 bases). V was cut by 7 bases and J by 0 bases, with 12 bases left in between. This CDR3 is built from 14 residues. The CDR3 sequence: CASTSSGHQETQYF. For the CDR3, the DNA is TGTGCCAGCACCTCGTCAGGGCACCAAGAGACCCAGTACTTC.

This clonotype was picked up many times. J is TRBJ2-7 and V is TRBV14, with D tentatively TRBD2 (6 bases). The CDR3 covers 14 residues. V shed 4 bases and J shed 2 bases, with 12 bases lying between them. Germline lookup yields CDR1 SGHDN and CDR2 FVKESK. In DNA form, the CDR3 reads TGTGCCAGCAGCCGAAGGGTAGCGGCCTACGAGCAGTACTTC. This gives the protein CASSRRVAAYEQYF.

This clonotype occurred many times. The gene calls are TRBV7-9 and TRBJ2-5; D might be TRBD2 (6 bases). With 1 base removed from V and 3 bases from J, the gap between germline ends came to 9 bases. The germline V gene encodes CDR1 SEHNR and CDR2 FQNEAQ (reference sequence). This CDR3 contains 14 residues. The CDR3 DNA reads as TGTGCCAGCAGCTTAGTTGCGGGAAAAGAGACCCAGTACTTC. Translation: CASSLVAGKETQYF.

V is TRBV6-1 and J is TRBJ2-3; maybe TRBD1 (5 bases). The germline CDR1 and CDR2 sequences are MNHNS and SASEGT. V was trimmed by 7 bases and J by 2 bases, leaving 13 bases between them. This CDR3 has 14 amino acids. The CDR3 spells CASTQGANTDTQYF. The CDR3 bases are TGTGCCAGCACCCAAGGGGCTAACACAGATACGCAGTATTTT.

This clonotype was seen at least ten times. The chain links TRBV7-9 to TRBJ2-2, with TRBD1 matching 10 bases. CDR3 size: 14 residues. CDR1 and CDR2 from the germline V gene are SEHNR and FQNEAQ (reference sequence). The V segment lost 5 bases and the J segment 7 bases; nucleotides outside the gene matches: 4. The CDR3 here is CASSAGTGDGELFF. The CDR3 DNA sequence: TGTGCCAGCAGCGCCGGGACAGGGGACGGGGAGCTGTTTTTT.

The J gene is TRBJ1-2, the V gene TRBV12-3 or TRBV12-4, with D possibly TRBD1 on 5 matching bases. This CDR3 contains 13 residues. V was cut by 2 bases and J by 8 bases, with 12 bases left in between. The CDR3 coding sequence is TGTGCCAGCAGTTTAAGGGACGCTAGCGGCTACACCTTC. Amino acid sequence: CASSLRDASGYTF.

This sequence joins TRBV20-1 and TRBJ1-5, with a possible D match to TRBD1 (5 bases). With 1 base removed from V and 0 bases from J, the gap between germline ends came to 22 bases. The germline V gene encodes CDR1 DFQATT and CDR2 SNEGSKA (reference sequence). The CDR3 is 19 amino acids. Here the CDR3 reads CSARARGSYSQFSNQPQHF. CDR3 sequence (DNA): TGCAGTGCTAGAGCAAGGGGTTCATATTCCCAATTTAGCAATCAGCCCCAGCATTTT.

The genes are TRBV11-2 and TRBJ2-1; unclear D gene. Germline values: CDR1 SGHAT, CDR2 FQNNGV. The CDR3 is 13 residues long. The V end lost 3 bases, the J end lost 6 bases, and 9 bases lay between the germline ends. The CDR3 is CASSFGPTNEQFF. The DNA of the CDR3 is TGTGCCAGCAGCTTCGGCCCTACCAATGAGCAGTTCTTC.